This T cell receptor beta chain was documented in a study of T cells in Graves' hyperthyroidism and ophthalmopathy. Study-level findings and limits: Blood also showed most of the thyroid clonotypes that were expanded above 0.001.

Exclusion criteria comprised uncontrolled infection, other autoimmune disease, pregnancy or lactation. This clonotype was detected many times. Its antigen is currently unknown. The ends were cut back, 2 bases at V and 7 bases at J, with 12 bases in the middle. The CDR3 is 14 amino acids. Germline V lookup: CDR1 SGHVS, CDR2 FQNEAQ. There were TCR beta CDR3 regions amplified from RNA transcripts. The TCR CDR3 was amplified in a first-round RT-PCR using the HTBI primer set. TCRdb processed the multiplex PCR reads anew with MiXCR; each CDR3 protein has one entry. The sample lists 450,000 to 700,000 distinct CDR3 sequences; 46% were seen once.

The receptor was isolated from an adult woman with Graves' disease, either hyperthyroidism or ophthalmopathy (not recorded which). The rearrangement joins TRBV7-8 to TRBJ1-5, with a tentative D call TRBD1 (5 bases). The sequenced sample consisted of peripheral blood or thyroid tissue (not recorded which). The CDR3: CASSLQRGWQPQHF. CDR3 nucleotide sequence: TGTGCCAGCAGCTTACAGCGGGGGTGGCAGCCCCAGCATTTT.